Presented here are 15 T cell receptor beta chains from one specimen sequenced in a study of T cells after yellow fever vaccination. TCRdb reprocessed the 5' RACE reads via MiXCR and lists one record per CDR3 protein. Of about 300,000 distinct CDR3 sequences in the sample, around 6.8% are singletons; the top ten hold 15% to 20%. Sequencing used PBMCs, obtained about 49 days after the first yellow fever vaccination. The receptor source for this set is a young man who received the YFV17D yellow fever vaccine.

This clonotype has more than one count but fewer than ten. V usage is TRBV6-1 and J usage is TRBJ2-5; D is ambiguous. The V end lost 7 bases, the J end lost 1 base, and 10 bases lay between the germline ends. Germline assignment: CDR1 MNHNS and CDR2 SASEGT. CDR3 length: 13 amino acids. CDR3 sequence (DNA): TGTGCCAGCAATGCGGCCGCCCAAGAGACCCAGTACTTC. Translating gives CASNAAAQETQYF.

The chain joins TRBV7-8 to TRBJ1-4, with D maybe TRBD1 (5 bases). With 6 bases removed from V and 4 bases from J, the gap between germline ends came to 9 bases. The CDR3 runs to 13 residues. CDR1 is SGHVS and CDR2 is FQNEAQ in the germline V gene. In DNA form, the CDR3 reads TGTGCCAGCAGTTCGGGACTTAATGAAAAACTGTTTTTT. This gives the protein CASSSGLNEKLFF.

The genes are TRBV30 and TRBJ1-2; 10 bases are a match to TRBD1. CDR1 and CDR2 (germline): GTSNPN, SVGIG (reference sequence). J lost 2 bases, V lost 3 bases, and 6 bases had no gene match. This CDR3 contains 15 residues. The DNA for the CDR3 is TGTGCCTGGAGCAGTGAGGACAGGGGGAACTATGGCTACACCTTC. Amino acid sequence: CAWSSEDRGNYGYTF. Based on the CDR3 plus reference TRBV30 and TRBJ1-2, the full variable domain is SQTIHQWPATLVQPVGSPLSLECTVEGTSNPNLYWYRQAAGRGLQLLFYSVGIGQISSEVPQNLSASRPQDRQFILSSKKLLLSDSGFYLCAWSSEDRGNYGYTFGSGTRLTVV.

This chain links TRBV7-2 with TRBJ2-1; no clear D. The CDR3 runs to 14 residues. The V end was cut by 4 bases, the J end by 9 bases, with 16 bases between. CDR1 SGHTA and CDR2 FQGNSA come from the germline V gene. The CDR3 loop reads CASSSDRSSSEQFF. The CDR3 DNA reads TGTGCCAGCAGCTCTGATCGGAGCAGCAGTGAGCAGTTCTTC.

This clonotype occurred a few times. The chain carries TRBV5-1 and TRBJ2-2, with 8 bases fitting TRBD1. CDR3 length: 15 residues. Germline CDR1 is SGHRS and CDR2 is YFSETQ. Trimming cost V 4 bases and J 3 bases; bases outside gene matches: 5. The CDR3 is CASSLTGAHTGELFF. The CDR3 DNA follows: TGCGCCAGCAGCCTGACAGGGGCCCACACCGGGGAGCTGTTTTTT.

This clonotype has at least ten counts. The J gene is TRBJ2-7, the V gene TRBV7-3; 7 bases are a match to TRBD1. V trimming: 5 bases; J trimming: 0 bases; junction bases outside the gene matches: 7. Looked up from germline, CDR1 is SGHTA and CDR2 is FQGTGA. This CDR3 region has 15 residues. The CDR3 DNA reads TGTGCCAGCAGCATCCGGGACAGAATCTCCTACGAGCAGTACGTC. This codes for CASSIRDRISYEQYV.

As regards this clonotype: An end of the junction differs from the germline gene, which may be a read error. The CDR3 DNA reads as TGCAGTGCCGAAGGAGGGGGCTATGATTCACCCCTCCACTTT. Residues: CSAEGGGYDSPLHF. This chain uses TRBV20-1 with TRBJ1-6; 7 nucleotides agree with TRBD1. This CDR3 spans 14 amino acids. Germline V lookup: CDR1 DFQATT, CDR2 SNEGSKA (reference sequence).

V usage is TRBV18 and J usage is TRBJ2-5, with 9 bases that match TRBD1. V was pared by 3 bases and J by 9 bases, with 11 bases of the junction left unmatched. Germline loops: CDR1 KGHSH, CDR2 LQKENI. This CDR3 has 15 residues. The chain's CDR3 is CASSPRRTGDMAQYF. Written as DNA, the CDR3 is TGTGCCAGCTCACCCCGACGGACAGGGGACATGGCCCAGTACTTC. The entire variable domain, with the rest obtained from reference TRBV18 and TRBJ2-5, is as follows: NAGVMQNPRHLVRRRGQEARLRCSPMKGHSHVYWYRQLPEEGLKFMVYLQKENIIDESGMPKERFSAEFPKEGPSILRIQQVVRGDSAAYFCASSPRRTGDMAQYFGPGTRLLVL.

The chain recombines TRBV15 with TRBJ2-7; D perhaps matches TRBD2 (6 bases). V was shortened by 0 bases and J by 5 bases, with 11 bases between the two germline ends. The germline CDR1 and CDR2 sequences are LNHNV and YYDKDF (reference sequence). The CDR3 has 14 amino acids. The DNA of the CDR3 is TGTGCCACCAGCAGAGAAGCGGGTTTCCACGAGCAGTACTTC. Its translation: CATSREAGFHEQYF.

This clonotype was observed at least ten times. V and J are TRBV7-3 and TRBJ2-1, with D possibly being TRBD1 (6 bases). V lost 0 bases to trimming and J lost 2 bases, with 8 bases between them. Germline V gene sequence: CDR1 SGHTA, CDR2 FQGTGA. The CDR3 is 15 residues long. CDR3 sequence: CASSLTGTTYNEQFF. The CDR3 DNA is TGTGCCAGCAGCTTAACCGGGACAACCTACAATGAGCAGTTCTTC.

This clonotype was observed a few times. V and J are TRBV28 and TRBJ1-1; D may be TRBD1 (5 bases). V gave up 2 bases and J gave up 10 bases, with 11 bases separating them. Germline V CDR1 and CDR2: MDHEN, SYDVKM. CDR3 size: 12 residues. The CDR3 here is CASSLTRDTAFF. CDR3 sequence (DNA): TGTGCCAGCAGTTTAACCAGGGATACAGCTTTCTTT.

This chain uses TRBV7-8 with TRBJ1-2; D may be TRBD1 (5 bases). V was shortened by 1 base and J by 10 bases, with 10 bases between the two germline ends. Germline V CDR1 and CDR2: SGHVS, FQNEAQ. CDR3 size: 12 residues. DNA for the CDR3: TGTGCCAGCAGCTTAGTAAGGGGTGCCTACACCTTC. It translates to CASSLVRGAYTF.

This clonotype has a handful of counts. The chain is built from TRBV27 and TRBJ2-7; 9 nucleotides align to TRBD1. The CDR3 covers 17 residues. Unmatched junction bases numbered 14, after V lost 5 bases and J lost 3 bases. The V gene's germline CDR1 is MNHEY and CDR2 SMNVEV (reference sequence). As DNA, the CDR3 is TGTGCCAGCAGTCTTAAACAGGGGGCGAGGGGTTTCTACGAGCAGTACTTC. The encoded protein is CASSLKQGARGFYEQYF.

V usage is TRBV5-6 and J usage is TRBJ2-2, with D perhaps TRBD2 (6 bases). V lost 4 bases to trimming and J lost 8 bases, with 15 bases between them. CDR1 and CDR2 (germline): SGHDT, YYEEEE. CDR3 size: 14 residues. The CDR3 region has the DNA TGTGCCAGCAGCCCTACGGGACTCCCAGGGGAGCTGTTTTTT. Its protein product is CASSPTGLPGELFF.

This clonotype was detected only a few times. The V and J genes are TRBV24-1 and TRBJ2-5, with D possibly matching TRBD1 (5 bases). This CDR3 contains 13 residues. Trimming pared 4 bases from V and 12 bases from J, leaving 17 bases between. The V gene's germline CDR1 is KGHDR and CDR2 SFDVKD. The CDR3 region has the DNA TGTGCCACCAGTGACCCTCGACAGCCCTCGGAGTACTTC. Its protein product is CATSDPRQPSEYF.